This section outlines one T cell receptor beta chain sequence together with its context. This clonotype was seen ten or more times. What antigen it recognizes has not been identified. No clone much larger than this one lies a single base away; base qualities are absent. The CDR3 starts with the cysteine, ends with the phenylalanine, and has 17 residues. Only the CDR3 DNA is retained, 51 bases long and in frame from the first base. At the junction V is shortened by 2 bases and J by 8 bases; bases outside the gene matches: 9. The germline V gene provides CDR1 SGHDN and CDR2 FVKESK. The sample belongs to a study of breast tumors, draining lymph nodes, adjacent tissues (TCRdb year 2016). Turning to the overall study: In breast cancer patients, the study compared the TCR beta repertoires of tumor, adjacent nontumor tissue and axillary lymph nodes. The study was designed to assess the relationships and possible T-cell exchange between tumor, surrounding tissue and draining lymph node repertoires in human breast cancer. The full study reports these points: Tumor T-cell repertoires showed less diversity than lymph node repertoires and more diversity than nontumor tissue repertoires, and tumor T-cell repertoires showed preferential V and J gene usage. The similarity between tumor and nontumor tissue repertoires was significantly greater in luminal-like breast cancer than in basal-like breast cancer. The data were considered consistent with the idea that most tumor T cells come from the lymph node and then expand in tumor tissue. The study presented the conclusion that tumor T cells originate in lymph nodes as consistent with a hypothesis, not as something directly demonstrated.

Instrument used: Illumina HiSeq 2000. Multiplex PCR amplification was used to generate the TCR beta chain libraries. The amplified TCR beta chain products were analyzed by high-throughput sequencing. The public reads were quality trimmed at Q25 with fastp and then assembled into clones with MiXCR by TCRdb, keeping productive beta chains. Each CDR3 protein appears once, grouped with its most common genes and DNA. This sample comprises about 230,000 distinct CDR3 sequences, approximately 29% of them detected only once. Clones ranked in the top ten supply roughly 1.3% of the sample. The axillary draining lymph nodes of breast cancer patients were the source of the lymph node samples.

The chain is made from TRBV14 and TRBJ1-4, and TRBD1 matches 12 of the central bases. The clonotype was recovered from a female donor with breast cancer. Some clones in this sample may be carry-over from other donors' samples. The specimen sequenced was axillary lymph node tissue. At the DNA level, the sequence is TGTGCCAGCAGCCAATTTAGGACCGGGACAGGGGGCGAAAAACTGTTTTTT. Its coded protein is CASSQFRTGTGGEKLFF.